One and the same sample provided the 9 T cell receptor beta chains below, sequenced in a study of T cells in Graves' hyperthyroidism and ophthalmopathy. Amplification yielded TCR beta CDR3 regions, with RNA transcripts as the source. Using the HTBI primer set, a first-round RT-PCR was run on the TCR CDR3. TCRdb reanalysed the multiplex PCR reads using MiXCR and keeps one entry per CDR3 protein. The repertoire has some 250,000 distinct CDR3 sequences, 13% to 15% of them found once; the top ten carry 10% to 15%. The specimen was blood. Receptors were obtained from a woman in her thirties or forties with Graves' hyperthyroidism that later progressed to Graves' ophthalmopathy.

This clonotype has ten or more counts. The rearrangement uses TRBV4-1 and TRBJ2-7, with 9 bases lining up with TRBD2. Per germline, CDR1 MGHRA and CDR2 YSYEKL. This CDR3 has 18 residues. V was pared by 0 bases and J by 3 bases, with 12 bases of the junction left unmatched. Written as DNA, the CDR3 is TGCGCCAGCAGCCAAGACTCATCCTGGCGGGAGGGGGTCTACGAGCAGTACTTC. This codes for CASSQDSSWREGVYEQYF.

This clonotype was found many times. The chain carries TRBV11-1 and TRBJ2-7; 9 bases line up with TRBD1. This CDR3 region has 15 residues. CDR1 and CDR2 from the germline V gene are SGHAT and FQDESV (reference sequence). V shed 4 bases and J 5 bases; nucleotides not matched to a gene: 9. CDR3 in amino acids: CASSWTGDRVHEQYF. CDR3 bases: TGTGCCAGCAGCTGGACAGGGGATAGAGTCCACGAGCAGTACTTC.

This clonotype came up many times. This rearrangement joins TRBV28 to TRBJ1-2; maybe TRBD1 (5 bases). Germline V CDR1 and CDR2: MDHEN, SYDVKM. The ends were cut back, 2 bases at V and 4 bases at J, with 17 bases in the middle. The CDR3 covers 16 residues. The CDR3 spells CASSLTAWAGGYGYTF. Written as DNA, the CDR3 is TGTGCCAGCAGTTTAACGGCTTGGGCGGGGGGCTATGGCTACACCTTC.

This sequence joins TRBV5-1 and TRBJ1-1; D perhaps matches TRBD1 (5 bases). The germline V and J ends were trimmed by 0 bases and 6 bases, with 15 bases remaining between them. The CDR3 spans 15 residues. The germline gives CDR1 SGHRS, CDR2 YFSETQ. Here the CDR3 DNA reads TGCGCCAGCAGCTTGGGGACCCCTAGGGGAGCTGAAGCTTTCTTT. Protein sequence: CASSLGTPRGAEAFF. Full variable domain (outside the CDR3, taken from reference TRBV5-1 and TRBJ1-1): KAGVTQTPRYLIKTRGQQVTLSCSPISGHRSVSWYQQTPGQGLQFLFEYFSETQRNKGNFPGRFSGRQFSNSRSEMNVSTLELGDSALYLCASSLGTPRGAEAFFGQGTRLTVV.

The chain employs TRBV4-1 and TRBJ2-2; tentative D call: TRBD1 (8 bases). Per germline, CDR1 MGHRA and CDR2 YSYEKL. V was trimmed by 0 bases and J by 5 bases, leaving 25 bases between them. There are 20 residues in the CDR3. The CDR3 sequence: CASSQDWSVDREGATGELFF. Written as DNA, the CDR3 is TGCGCCAGCAGCCAAGATTGGTCCGTGGACAGGGAGGGGGCTACCGGGGAGCTGTTTTTT.

The chain combines TRBV11-2 with TRBJ2-3, with 8 bases that match TRBD2. In germline, CDR1 is SGHAT, CDR2 FQNNGV. The CDR3 totals 16 residues. J gave up 1 base and V 1 base, and 4 bases lay outside the gene matches. CDR3 nucleotide sequence: TGTGCCAGCAGCTTAGCGGGAGGGCCGGGCACAGATACGCAGTATTTT. It codes for CASSLAGGPGTDTQYF. The whole variable domain, remainder taken from reference TRBV11-2 and TRBJ2-3, is EAGVAQSPRYKIIEKRQSVAFWCNPISGHATLYWYQQILGQGPKLLIQFQNNGVVDDSQLPKDRFSAERLKGVDSTLKIQPAKLEDSAVYLCASSLAGGPGTDTQYFGPGTRLTVL.

There are a few counts of this clonotype. The rearrangement links TRBV15 to TRBJ1-4, with D possibly TRBD1 on 6 matching bases. The CDR3 extends over 15 amino acids. Germline CDR1 LNHNV, CDR2 YYDKDF (reference sequence). V dropped 4 bases and J dropped 3 bases, with 12 bases sitting between them. The CDR3 bases are TGTGCCACCAGCACGATAGGGACATCTAATGAAAAACTGTTTTTT. Encoded protein: CATSTIGTSNEKLFF.

This clonotype was observed many times. The rearrangement uses TRBV11-2 and TRBJ1-4, with D perhaps matching TRBD1 (5 bases). Deletions cut 1 base from V and 8 bases from J, with 14 bases between. Germline V gives CDR1 SGHAT, CDR2 FQNNGV. The CDR3 covers 15 residues. CDR3 coding DNA: TGTGCCAGCAGCTTAGCAAGTCAGGGATTCGAAAAACTGTTTTTT. This translates into CASSLASQGFEKLFF.

This clonotype was picked up many times. The CDR3 is CASSLTTWGPMNTEAFF. Here the CDR3 DNA reads TGTGCCAGCAGCCTCACCACCTGGGGACCTATGAACACTGAAGCTTTCTTT. The V gene is TRBV7-9, the J gene TRBJ1-1; tentatively, D is TRBD1 (5 bases). Per germline, CDR1 SEHNR and CDR2 FQNEAQ (reference sequence). The germline V and J ends were trimmed by 5 bases and 0 bases, with 19 bases remaining between them. CDR3 size: 17 residues.